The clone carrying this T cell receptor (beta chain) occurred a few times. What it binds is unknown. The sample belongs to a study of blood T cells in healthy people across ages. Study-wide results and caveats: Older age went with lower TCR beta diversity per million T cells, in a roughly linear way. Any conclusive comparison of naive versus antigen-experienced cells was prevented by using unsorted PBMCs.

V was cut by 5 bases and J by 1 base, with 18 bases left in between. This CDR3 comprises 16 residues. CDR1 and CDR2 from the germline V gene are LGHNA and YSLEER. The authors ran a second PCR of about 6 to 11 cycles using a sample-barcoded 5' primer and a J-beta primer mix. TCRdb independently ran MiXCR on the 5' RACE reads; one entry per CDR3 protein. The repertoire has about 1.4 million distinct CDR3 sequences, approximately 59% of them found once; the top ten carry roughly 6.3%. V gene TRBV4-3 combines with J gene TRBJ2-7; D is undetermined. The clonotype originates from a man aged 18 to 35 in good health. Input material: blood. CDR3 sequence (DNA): TGCGCCAGCAGCGCCGAAGCTTTATCCCCTTCCTACGAGCAGTACTTC. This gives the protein CASSAEALSPSYEQYF.